This T cell receptor (beta chain) was identified in a study of metastatic and nonmetastatic thyroid tumors. Study-level information: Repertoire comparisons spanned blood and tumor or nodule tissue from malignant and benign thyroid patients. Study-wide points: A significant increase in TCR beta diversity was reportedly seen in malignant thyroid tumors relative to benign nodules, in blood and tumor.

Germline CDR1 and CDR2: MDHEN and SYDVKM. The J segment lost 6 bases and the V segment lost 6 bases, leaving 8 bases of the junction unmatched. This CDR3 is 13 amino acids long. No patient received treatment before thyroid surgery. As concerns this clone: Its target is unknown.

TCRdb redid the clone calls on the PCR reads using MiXCR. The data hold roughly 83,000 clones, with under 15% observed a single time. The sequencing input was blood. This TCR derives from a female donor with papillary thyroid cancer or a benign thyroid nodule (not recorded which). Some clones in this sample may be carry-over from other donors' samples. J is TRBJ2-7 and V is TRBV28; 7 bases are a match to TRBD1. As DNA, the CDR3 is TGTGCCAGCAGAGGGGGCTGGGGGAGCGAGCAGTACTTC. Its translation is CASRGGWGSEQYF.